Listed below are T cell receptor beta chains from one sample, sequenced in a study of Graves' ophthalmopathy and Graves' hyperthyroidism. TCRdb reprocessed the multiplex PCR reads with MiXCR, giving one entry per CDR3 protein. The sample has 900,000 to 1,200,000 distinct CDR3 sequences, less than 45% seen once; the top ten hold roughly 10%. The sample taken for sequencing was peripheral blood or thyroid tissue (not recorded which). The receptors were gathered from an adult man with Graves' hyperthyroidism. Both conserved end residues are part of each CDR3. D genes are given only for firm matches. Expanded clones get a size class; other rows say once, few or many, or leave the size out.

d_call: TRBD1; j_call: TRBJ1-1; v_call: TRBV7-2; clone_size: many; cdr3_nt: TGTGCCAGCAAAAGACAGGGAATGAACACTGAAGCTTTCTTT; cdr3_aa: CASKRQGMNTEAFF
d_call: TRBD1; j_call: TRBJ2-7; v_call: TRBV28; clone_size: .; cdr3_nt: TGTGCCAGCAGTTTTAACGCAGGGGGCGAGCAGTACTTC; cdr3_aa: CASSFNAGGEQYF
d_call: .; j_call: TRBJ1-4; v_call: TRBV20-1; clone_size: .; cdr3_nt: TGCAGTGTGTTATCCCCGGGTCGGGAAAAACTGTTTTTT; cdr3_aa: CSVLSPGREKLFF
d_call: TRBD1; j_call: TRBJ2-7; v_call: TRBV11-2; clone_size: .; cdr3_nt: TGTGCCAGCAGCTTAGCGGGAATGACAGGGGTCTACGAGCAGTACTTC; cdr3_aa: CASSLAGMTGVYEQYF
d_call: .; j_call: TRBJ2-5; v_call: TRBV5-1; clone_size: .; cdr3_nt: TGCGCCAGCATGGAGGGGAAAGAGACCCAGTACTTC; cdr3_aa: CASMEGKETQYF
d_call: .; j_call: TRBJ1-4; v_call: TRBV5-6; clone_size: .; cdr3_nt: TGTGCCAGCAGCCGGGTCGGGTCAGCAACTAATGAAAAACTGTTTTTT; cdr3_aa: CASSRVGSATNEKLFF
d_call: .; j_call: TRBJ2-6; v_call: TRBV6-6; clone_size: few; cdr3_nt: TGTGCCAGCAGTTACGCGGGACGGGGGACAACTGGGGCCAACGTCCTGACTTTC; cdr3_aa: CASSYAGRGTTGANVLTF
d_call: .; j_call: TRBJ1-1; v_call: TRBV19; clone_size: .; cdr3_nt: TGTGCCACGACCTTTCGGGGCACTGAAGCTTTCTTT; cdr3_aa: CATTFRGTEAFF
d_call: .; j_call: TRBJ2-2; v_call: TRBV2; clone_size: many; cdr3_nt: TGTGCCAGCAGTGAAACGGCAGGGGTGGGCGGGGAGCTGTTTTTT; cdr3_aa: CASSETAGVGGELFF
d_call: .; j_call: TRBJ2-5; v_call: TRBV7-2; clone_size: .; cdr3_nt: TGTGCCAGCAGCTTAAACCAGGGTATAGAGACCCAGTACTTC; cdr3_aa: CASSLNQGIETQYF
d_call: .; j_call: TRBJ1-4; v_call: TRBV20-1; clone_size: many; cdr3_nt: TGCAGTGCTAGAGGCATCGATGAAAAACTGTTTTTT; cdr3_aa: CSARGIDEKLFF
d_call: .; j_call: TRBJ2-5; v_call: TRBV28; clone_size: few; cdr3_nt: TGTGCCACCACAGGGTGGGTCCAAGAGACCCAGTACTTC; cdr3_aa: CATTGWVQETQYF
d_call: TRBD1; j_call: TRBJ1-2; v_call: TRBV15; clone_size: once; cdr3_nt: TGTGCCACCAGCAAACCCGGGACAGCGTTCCATGGCTACACCTTC; cdr3_aa: CATSKPGTAFHGYTF
d_call: TRBD2; j_call: TRBJ2-5; v_call: TRBV10-3; clone_size: .; cdr3_nt: TGTGCCATCAGTGGAGGCGGGGGGACATCGGAAGAGACCCAGTACTTC; cdr3_aa: CAISGGGGTSEETQYF
d_call: .; j_call: TRBJ1-3; v_call: TRBV7-2; clone_size: many; cdr3_nt: TGTGCCAGCAGCTTACGGCACAGCCAACTCTCTGGAAACACCATATATTTT; cdr3_aa: CASSLRHSQLSGNTIYF
d_call: .; j_call: TRBJ2-5; v_call: TRBV10-3; clone_size: many; cdr3_nt: TGTGCCATCAGTGAGACCGGGACCCTACGAACCCACCAAGAGACCCAGTACTTC; cdr3_aa: CAISETGTLRTHQETQYF
d_call: TRBD1; j_call: TRBJ1-1; v_call: TRBV11-2; clone_size: many; cdr3_nt: TGTGCCAGCATCGGAGCCGGGACAGGGTTGTTCGAAGCTTTCTTT; cdr3_aa: CASIGAGTGLFEAFF
d_call: .; j_call: TRBJ2-7; v_call: TRBV14; clone_size: .; cdr3_nt: TGTGCCAGCAGCCTGTCTGCGGGGGCGAACGAGCAGTACTTC; cdr3_aa: CASSLSAGANEQYF
d_call: TRBD1; j_call: TRBJ1-5; v_call: TRBV7-9; clone_size: few; cdr3_nt: TGTGCCAGCAGCCCCTCCGGGACAGGGGTGGATCAGCCCCAGCATTTT; cdr3_aa: CASSPSGTGVDQPQHF
d_call: TRBD2; j_call: TRBJ2-5; v_call: TRBV2; clone_size: .; cdr3_nt: TGTGCCAGCAGTTACGATTTTTCTAGCGGGAGGTACCAAGAGACCCAGTACTTC; cdr3_aa: CASSYDFSSGRYQETQYF
d_call: .; j_call: TRBJ2-5; v_call: TRBV6-5; clone_size: many; cdr3_nt: TGTGCCAGCAGTTACGCAGGGGTCGGGGAGACCCAGTACTTC; cdr3_aa: CASSYAGVGETQYF
d_call: .; j_call: TRBJ2-2; v_call: TRBV6-5; clone_size: .; cdr3_nt: TGTGCCAGCAGTTACCGGACAACGAACACCGGGGAGCTGTTTTTT; cdr3_aa: CASSYRTTNTGELFF
d_call: .; j_call: TRBJ2-2; v_call: TRBV5-5; clone_size: many; cdr3_nt: TGTGCCAGCAGCCCGGCCGGGGTGGGTGGGGAGCTGTTTTTT; cdr3_aa: CASSPAGVGGELFF
d_call: TRBD2; j_call: TRBJ2-7; v_call: TRBV10-2; clone_size: few; cdr3_nt: TGCGCCAGTGAGGGACCTAGCGGCAGCTCCTACGAGCAGTACTTC; cdr3_aa: CASEGPSGSSYEQYF
d_call: TRBD1; j_call: TRBJ2-6; v_call: TRBV29-1; clone_size: .; cdr3_nt: TGCAGCGTTGCAGGGAAGGGTGACAGGGGGCGTCCTGGGGCCAACGTCCTGACTTTC; cdr3_aa: CSVAGKGDRGRPGANVLTF
d_call: TRBD1; j_call: TRBJ2-7; v_call: TRBV29-1; clone_size: few; cdr3_nt: TGCAGCGCGCAACTGGGACAGGGGGGCTACGAGCAGTACTTC; cdr3_aa: CSAQLGQGGYEQYF
d_call: .; j_call: TRBJ1-5; v_call: TRBV11-1; clone_size: few; cdr3_nt: TGTGCCAGCAGAGAAACGAAAAATCAGCCCCAGCATTTT; cdr3_aa: CASRETKNQPQHF
d_call: .; j_call: TRBJ1-4; v_call: TRBV6-4; clone_size: few; cdr3_nt: TGTGCCAGCAGTGGCGGCAGAACTAATGAAAAACTGTTTTTT; cdr3_aa: CASSGGRTNEKLFF
d_call: TRBD1; j_call: TRBJ1-4; v_call: TRBV12-3/TRBV12-4; clone_size: .; cdr3_nt: TGTGCCAGCAGCTCAGAGAGGGGGCTGGATGAAAAACTGTTTTTT; cdr3_aa: CASSSERGLDEKLFF
d_call: .; j_call: TRBJ1-2; v_call: TRBV7-9; clone_size: many; cdr3_nt: TGTGCCAGCACCTATAACTATGGCTACACCTTC; cdr3_aa: CASTYNYGYTF
d_call: TRBD2; j_call: TRBJ2-2; v_call: TRBV5-1; clone_size: .; cdr3_nt: TGCGCCAGCAGCTTCGCTAGCGGGGGGAACACCGGGGAGCTGTTTTTT; cdr3_aa: CASSFASGGNTGELFF
d_call: .; j_call: TRBJ1-2; v_call: TRBV4-1; clone_size: .; cdr3_nt: TGCGCCAGCAGCCAAGATCGGGTGGGGATTAGGGATAGCTACACCTTC; cdr3_aa: CASSQDRVGIRDSYTF
d_call: .; j_call: TRBJ2-1; v_call: TRBV19; clone_size: few; cdr3_nt: TGTGCCAGTAGTAGGGGGGAGGCCGATGAGCAGTTCTTC; cdr3_aa: CASSRGEADEQFF
d_call: TRBD2; j_call: TRBJ2-2; v_call: TRBV9; clone_size: .; cdr3_nt: TGTGCCAGCAGCTCGCGCCCGGGACTAGACACCGGGGAGCTGTTTTTT; cdr3_aa: CASSSRPGLDTGELFF
d_call: .; j_call: TRBJ1-5; v_call: TRBV2; clone_size: few; cdr3_nt: TGTGCCAGCAGTGCTCAGGCGGATCAGCCCCAGCATTTT; cdr3_aa: CASSAQADQPQHF
d_call: .; j_call: TRBJ1-2; v_call: TRBV11-2; clone_size: .; cdr3_nt: TGTGCCAGCAGCTTAGTCTCACAGGGAGACTATGGCTACACCTTC; cdr3_aa: CASSLVSQGDYGYTF
d_call: .; j_call: TRBJ2-6; v_call: TRBV7-9; clone_size: many; cdr3_nt: TGTGCCAGCAGCTTTTGGGGCCACTCTGGGGCCAACGTCCTGACTTTC; cdr3_aa: CASSFWGHSGANVLTF
d_call: .; j_call: TRBJ1-4; v_call: TRBV7-9; clone_size: .; cdr3_nt: TGTGCCAGCAGTTTACCGGACGGATTTAATGAAAAACTGTTTTTT; cdr3_aa: CASSLPDGFNEKLFF
d_call: .; j_call: TRBJ2-5; v_call: TRBV6-6; clone_size: once; cdr3_nt: TGTGCCAGCATATACGCCGGGGGCCAAGAGACCCAGTACTTC; cdr3_aa: CASIYAGGQETQYF
d_call: .; j_call: TRBJ2-7; v_call: TRBV4-3; clone_size: .; cdr3_nt: TGCGCCAGCAGCCTACTCGGGAGCCCTGTCTACGAGCAGTACTTC; cdr3_aa: CASSLLGSPVYEQYF
d_call: TRBD2; j_call: TRBJ2-7; v_call: TRBV5-5; clone_size: .; cdr3_nt: TGTGCCAGTAGTCCCAAGCGGGGGCGGTCCGGCTACGAGCAGTACTTC; cdr3_aa: CASSPKRGRSGYEQYF
d_call: TRBD1; j_call: TRBJ1-2; v_call: TRBV4-2; clone_size: many; cdr3_nt: TGTGCCAGCAGCCAAGCCTGGGACAGGGCGGATGGCTACACCTTC; cdr3_aa: CASSQAWDRADGYTF
d_call: TRBD1; j_call: TRBJ1-2; v_call: TRBV20-1; clone_size: many; cdr3_nt: TGCAGTGCTAGCCCAGGGGGCTATGGCTACACCTTC; cdr3_aa: CSASPGGYGYTF
d_call: TRBD2; j_call: TRBJ2-2; v_call: TRBV2; clone_size: many; cdr3_nt: TGTGCCAGCTTGGTGCGGGGGAACTTCGGGGAGCTGTTTTTT; cdr3_aa: CASLVRGNFGELFF
d_call: .; j_call: TRBJ1-4; v_call: TRBV7-9; clone_size: many; cdr3_nt: TGTGCCAGCAGCTTAGGACTACAGTCTAATGAAAAACTGTTTTTT; cdr3_aa: CASSLGLQSNEKLFF
d_call: .; j_call: TRBJ1-6; v_call: TRBV25-1; clone_size: .; cdr3_nt: TGTGCCAGCAGTGATTCACCCCTCCACTTT; cdr3_aa: CASSDSPLHF
d_call: .; j_call: TRBJ1-2; v_call: TRBV5-1; clone_size: few; cdr3_nt: TGCGCCAGCAGCTTGGAGGGTCAGGGAGGTGGCTACACCTTC; cdr3_aa: CASSLEGQGGGYTF
d_call: .; j_call: TRBJ2-5; v_call: TRBV7-8; clone_size: .; cdr3_nt: TGTGCCAGCAGTGAAGACCCCCAGGGGCCCCAGTACTTC; cdr3_aa: CASSEDPQGPQYF